The 14 T cell receptor beta chains presented below share a single source sample, sequenced in a study of immune cell composition in non-small cell lung cancer. The assay was immunoSEQ multiplex PCR, and TCRdb's table has in-frame clones only and misses some. The sample includes roughly 5,000 clones, around 78% of them seen just once. Material for sequencing was lung tumor tissue. The receptors were sampled from a human donor with non-small cell lung cancer.

CDR3 coding DNA: TGTGCCAGCAGCTGGGGGACAGGGAACGGCTACAATGAGCAGTTCTTC. The encoded protein is CASSWGTGNGYNEQFF. The chain joins TRBV5-6 to TRBJ2-1, with TRBD1 matching over 9 bases. CDR1 is SGHDT, CDR2 YYEEEE, per germline. The V segment lost 3 bases and the J segment 3 bases; nucleotides outside the gene matches: 7. This CDR3 has 16 residues.

V is TRBV6-4 and J is TRBJ2-7, with TRBD2 matching 7 bases. The V segment lost 2 bases and the J segment 3 bases; nucleotides outside the gene matches: 7. Germline values: CDR1 MRHNA, CDR2 SNTAGT. This CDR3 region has 15 residues. CDR3 sequence reads: CASSDGRTRRYEQYF. The CDR3 nucleotides are TGTGCCAGCAGTGACGGTAGGACTAGGCGCTACGAGCAGTACTTC.

V is TRBV4-2 and J is TRBJ2-3, with TRBD2 matching over 8 bases. Germline V gene data show CDR1 as LGHNA and CDR2 as YNFKEQ. V trimming: 11 bases; J trimming: 3 bases; junction bases outside the gene matches: 10. This CDR3 contains 14 residues. CDR3 region: CASNGAGGTDTQYF. The CDR3 DNA reads TGTGCCTCCAACGGCGCGGGGGGAACAGATACGCAGTATTTT.

The chain is built from TRBV5-1 and TRBJ2-7, with D tentatively TRBD2 (6 bases). This CDR3 has 14 residues. The germline CDR1 and CDR2 sequences are SGHRS and YFSETQ. The V end was cut by 5 bases, the J end by 5 bases, with 17 bases between. The CDR3 spells CASRGGGVSHEQYF. CDR3 sequence (DNA): TGCGCCAGCAGGGGGGGAGGAGTTTCCCACGAGCAGTACTTC.

For the CDR3, the DNA is TGCGCCAGCACCGTTACTAGCGGGAAGGTCGGGGAGCTGTTTTTT. It is translated as CASTVTSGKVGELFF. V gene TRBV5-1 combines with J gene TRBJ2-2; TRBD2 agrees at 10 bases. Germline CDR1 is SGHRS and CDR2 is YFSETQ. The CDR3 runs 15 residues. The ends lost 6 bases at V and 7 bases at J; junction bases unmatched: 9.

This chain joins TRBV7-2 and TRBJ2-5; weak D call: TRBD1 (7 bases). The CDR3 has 16 residues. V was cut by 5 bases and J by 5 bases, with 21 bases left in between. Germline loops: CDR1 SGHTA, CDR2 FQGNSA. CDR3 residues: CASSPGAPGGRETQYF. CDR3 DNA sequence: TGTGCCAGCAGCCCGGGGGCTCCAGGGGGAAGGGAGACCCAGTACTTC.

The chain links TRBV19 to TRBJ2-1; 8 bases map to TRBD2. The CDR3 runs 13 residues. The V gene end was trimmed by 5 bases and the J gene end by 7 bases; junction bases not matched to a gene: 4. Germline V gives CDR1 LNHDA, CDR2 SQIVND (reference sequence). CDR3 nucleotide sequence: TGTGCCAGTAGTTTAGTAGCGGGGAATGAGCAGTTCTTC. This encodes CASSLVAGNEQFF.

CDR3 region: CASSLIAGEQFF. In DNA form, the CDR3 reads TGTGCCAGCAGCTTAATCGCGGGAGAGCAGTTCTTC. This chain uses TRBV7-9 with TRBJ2-1; D is possibly TRBD2 (6 bases). The CDR3 is 12 residues long. Germline CDR1 reads SEHNR; CDR2 reads FQNEAQ (reference sequence). V was pared by 2 bases and J by 10 bases, with 9 bases between.

V usage is TRBV5-5 and J usage is TRBJ2-7, with D unclear. Germline loops: CDR1 SGHKS, CDR2 YYEKEE (reference sequence). V was shortened by 1 base and J by 0 bases, with 8 bases between the two germline ends. The CDR3 has 14 amino acids. CDR3 nucleotides: TGTGCCAGCAGCTTGTCTGGGCACTCCTACGAGCAGTACTTC. It encodes CASSLSGHSYEQYF.

This clone was seen more than once but under ten times. J is TRBJ2-1 and V is TRBV6-5; 7 nucleotides line up with TRBD1. The junction had 4 bases not matched to a gene; V was cut back by 0 bases and J by 5 bases. From germline, CDR1 is MNHEY and CDR2 SVGAGI. This CDR3 is 15 amino acids long. CDR3: CASSYSRGTHNEQFF. In DNA form, the CDR3 reads TGTGCCAGCAGTTACTCCAGGGGGACCCACAATGAGCAGTTCTTC.

The gene calls are TRBV4-3 and TRBJ2-7, with 9 bases identical to TRBD1. Germline V gene lookup returns CDR1 LGHNA and CDR2 YSLEER. This CDR3 is built from 15 residues. The V and J ends lost 0 bases and 6 bases, in that order; junction bases with no gene match: 6. CDR3 sequence reads: CASSQDGTGFAEQYF. The CDR3, as DNA: TGCGCCAGCAGCCAAGACGGGACAGGGTTTGCCGAGCAGTACTTC.

The rearrangement joins TRBV7-3 to TRBJ2-1; 7 nucleotides align to TRBD2. Trimming cost V 2 bases and J 6 bases; bases outside gene matches: 10. CDR1 and CDR2 (germline): SGHTA, FQGTGA. The CDR3 totals 16 residues. CDR3 in amino acids: CASSLVGLADPNEQFF. The DNA of the CDR3 is TGTGCCAGCAGCTTAGTGGGGCTAGCGGACCCCAATGAGCAGTTCTTC.

This chain links TRBV6-5 with TRBJ2-3; 10 positions agree with TRBD2. This CDR3 spans 14 amino acids. The germline V gene encodes CDR1 MNHEY and CDR2 SVGAGI. V lost 5 bases and J lost 12; bases outside the gene matches: 11. The CDR3 region is CASSPVERGGRQYF. The CDR3 nucleotides are TGTGCCAGCAGTCCCGTGGAGCGGGGGGGCCGACAGTATTTT.

The CDR3 DNA reads TGTGCCAGCAGCTTAGTTACTAGCGGAAAAGAGACCCAGTACTTC. It translates to CASSLVTSGKETQYF. This chain connects TRBV7-9 to TRBJ2-5; 8 bases line up with TRBD2. CDR1 is SEHNR, CDR2 FQNEAQ, per germline (reference sequence). This CDR3 is 15 amino acids long. V was pared by 1 base and J by 3 bases, with 4 bases of the junction left unmatched.